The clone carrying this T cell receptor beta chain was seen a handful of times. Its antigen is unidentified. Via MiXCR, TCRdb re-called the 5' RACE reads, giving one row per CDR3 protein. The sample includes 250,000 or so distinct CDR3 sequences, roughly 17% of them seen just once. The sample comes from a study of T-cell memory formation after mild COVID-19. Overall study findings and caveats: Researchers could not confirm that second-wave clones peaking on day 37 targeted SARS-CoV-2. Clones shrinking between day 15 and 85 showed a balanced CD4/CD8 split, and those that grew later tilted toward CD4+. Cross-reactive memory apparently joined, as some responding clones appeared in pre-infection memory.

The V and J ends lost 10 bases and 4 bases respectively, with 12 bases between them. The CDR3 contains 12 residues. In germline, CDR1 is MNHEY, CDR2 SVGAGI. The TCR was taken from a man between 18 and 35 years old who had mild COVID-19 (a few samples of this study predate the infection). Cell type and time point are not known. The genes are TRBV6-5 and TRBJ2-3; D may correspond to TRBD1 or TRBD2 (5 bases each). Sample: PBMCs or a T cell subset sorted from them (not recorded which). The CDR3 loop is CATSRVADTQYF. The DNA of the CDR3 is TGTGCCACTAGCAGGGTTGCAGATACGCAGTATTTT.